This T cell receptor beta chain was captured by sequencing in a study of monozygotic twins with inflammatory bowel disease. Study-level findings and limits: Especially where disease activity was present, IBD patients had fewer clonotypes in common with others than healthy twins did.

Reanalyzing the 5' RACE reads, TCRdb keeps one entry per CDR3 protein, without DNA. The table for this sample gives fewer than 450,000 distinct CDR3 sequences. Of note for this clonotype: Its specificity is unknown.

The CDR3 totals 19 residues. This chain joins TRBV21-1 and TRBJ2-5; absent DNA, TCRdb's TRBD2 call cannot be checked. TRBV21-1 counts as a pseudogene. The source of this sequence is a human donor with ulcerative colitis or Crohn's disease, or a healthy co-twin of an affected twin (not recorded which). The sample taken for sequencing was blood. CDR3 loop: CASSKYPPKTSGDQETQYF.